This TCR beta chain was recovered during a study of cytomegalovirus exposure and HLA in healthy donors. PCR was performed using 60 Vbeta and 13 Jbeta primers. Here immunoSEQ multiplex PCR was the method, and the copy in TCRdb shows in-frame clones only, minus some. The repertoire holds hundreds of thousands of clones, with around 65% as singletons. The germline CDR1 and CDR2 sequences are SGHNT and YYREEE (reference sequence). The CDR3 has 13 residues. The V call is TRBV5-4, the J call TRBJ2-1; TRBD2 agrees at 13 bases. Sequenced: PBMCs. This sequence was found in a female donor in good health and CMV-seronegative. Here the CDR3 reads CVTRTSGSTEQFF. Written as DNA, the CDR3 is TGTGTTACCCGGACTAGCGGGAGTACCGAGCAGTTCTTC.